The following is a TCR beta chain sequence with its context. Its specificity is unknown. Assay used: immunoSEQ multiplex PCR; TCRdb lists only in-frame clones, some missing. The repertoire holds under 6,000 clones, with under 85% as singletons. The sample is drawn from a study of immune cell composition in non-small cell lung cancer. As for the study in general: Most cases were lung adenocarcinoma or squamous cell carcinoma. Overall study results and limits: Top 10 clone scores and clonality were higher in squamous than adenocarcinoma.

Germline V gene data show CDR1 as SGHDN and CDR2 as FVKESK. The CDR3 spans 15 residues. V was trimmed by 1 base and J by 6 bases, leaving 15 bases between them. The chain is built from TRBV14 and TRBJ1-2; possible D gene TRBD1, 6 bases. The sequencing sample was made of lung tumor tissue. The TCR originated in a human donor with non-small cell lung cancer. CDR3 region: CASSQVGAKGDGYTF. The CDR3 region has the DNA TGTGCCAGCAGCCAAGTGGGGGCGAAGGGGGATGGCTACACCTTC.